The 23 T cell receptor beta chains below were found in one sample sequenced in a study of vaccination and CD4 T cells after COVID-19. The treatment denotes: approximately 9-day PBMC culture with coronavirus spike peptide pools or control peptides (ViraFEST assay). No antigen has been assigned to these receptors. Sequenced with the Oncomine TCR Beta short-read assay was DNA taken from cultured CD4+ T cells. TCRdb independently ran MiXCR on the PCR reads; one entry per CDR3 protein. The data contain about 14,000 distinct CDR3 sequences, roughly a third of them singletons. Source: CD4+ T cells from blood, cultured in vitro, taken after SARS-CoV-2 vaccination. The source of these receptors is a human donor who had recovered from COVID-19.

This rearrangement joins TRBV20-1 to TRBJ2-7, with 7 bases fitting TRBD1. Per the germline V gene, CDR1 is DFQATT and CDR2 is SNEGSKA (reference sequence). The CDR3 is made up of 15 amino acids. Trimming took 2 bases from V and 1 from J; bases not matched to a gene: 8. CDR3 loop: CSARKRGLQSYEQYF. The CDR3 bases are TGCAGTGCTAGAAAAAGGGGGCTCCAGTCCTACGAGCAGTACTTC.

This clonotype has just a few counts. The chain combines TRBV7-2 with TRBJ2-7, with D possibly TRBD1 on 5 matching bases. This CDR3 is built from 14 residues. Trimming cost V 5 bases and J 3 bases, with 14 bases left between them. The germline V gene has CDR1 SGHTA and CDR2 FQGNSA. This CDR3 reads CASSLETGLYEQYF. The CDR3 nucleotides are TGTGCCAGCAGCCTGGAAACAGGTCTCTACGAGCAGTACTTC.

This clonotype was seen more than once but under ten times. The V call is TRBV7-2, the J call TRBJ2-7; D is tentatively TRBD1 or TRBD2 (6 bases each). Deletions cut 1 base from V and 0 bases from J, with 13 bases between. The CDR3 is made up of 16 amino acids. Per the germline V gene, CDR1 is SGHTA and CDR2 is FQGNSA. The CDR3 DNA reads TGTGCCAGCAGCTTAGTCTCCGGGGGCCGCTCCTACGAGCAGTACTTC. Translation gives CASSLVSGGRSYEQYF.

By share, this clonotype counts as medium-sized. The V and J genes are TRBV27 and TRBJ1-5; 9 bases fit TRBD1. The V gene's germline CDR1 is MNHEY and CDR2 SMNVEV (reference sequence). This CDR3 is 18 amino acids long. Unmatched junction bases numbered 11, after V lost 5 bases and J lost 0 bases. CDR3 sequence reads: CASSGGDREFYSNQPQHF. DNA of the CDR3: TGTGCCAGCAGTGGGGGGGACAGGGAGTTCTATAGCAATCAGCCCCAGCATTTT.

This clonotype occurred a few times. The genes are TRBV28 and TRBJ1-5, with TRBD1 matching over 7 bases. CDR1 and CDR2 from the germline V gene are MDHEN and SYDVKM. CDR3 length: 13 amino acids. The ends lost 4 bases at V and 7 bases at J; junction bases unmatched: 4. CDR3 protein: CASSWDSDQPQHF. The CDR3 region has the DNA TGTGCCAGCAGTTGGGACAGCGACCAGCCCCAGCATTTT.

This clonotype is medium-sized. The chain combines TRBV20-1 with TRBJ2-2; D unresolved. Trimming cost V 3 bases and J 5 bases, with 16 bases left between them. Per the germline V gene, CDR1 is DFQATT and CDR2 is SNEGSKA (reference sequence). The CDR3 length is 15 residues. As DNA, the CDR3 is TGCAGTGCTAGGCGTCGCCTTTTGGGGACCGGGGAGCTGTTTTTT. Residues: CSARRRLLGTGELFF.

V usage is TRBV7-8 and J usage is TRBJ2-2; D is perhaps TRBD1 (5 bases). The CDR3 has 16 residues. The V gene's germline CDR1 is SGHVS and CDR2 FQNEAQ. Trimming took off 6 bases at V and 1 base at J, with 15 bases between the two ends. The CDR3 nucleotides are TGTGCCAGCAGGGATCAGGGCAGCCTGAACACCGGGGAGCTGTTTTTT. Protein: CASRDQGSLNTGELFF. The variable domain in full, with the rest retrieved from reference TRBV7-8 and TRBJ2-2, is GAGVSQSPRYKVAKRGQDVALRCDPISGHVSLFWYQQALGQGPEFLTYFQNEAQLDKSGLPSDRFFAERPEGSVSTLKIQRTQQEDSAVYLCASRDQGSLNTGELFFGEGSRLTVL.

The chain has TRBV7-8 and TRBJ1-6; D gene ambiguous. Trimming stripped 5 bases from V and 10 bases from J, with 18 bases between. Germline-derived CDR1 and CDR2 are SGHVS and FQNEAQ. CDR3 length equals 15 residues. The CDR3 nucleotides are TGTGCCAGCAGCACCCGGAAAGGGAAGGTATCACCCCTCCACTTT. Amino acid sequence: CASSTRKGKVSPLHF.

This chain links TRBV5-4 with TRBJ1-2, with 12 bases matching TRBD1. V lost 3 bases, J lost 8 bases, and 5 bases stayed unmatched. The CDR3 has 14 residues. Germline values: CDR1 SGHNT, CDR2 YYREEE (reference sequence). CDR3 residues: CASSWGTGGAGYTF. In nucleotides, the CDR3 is TGTGCCAGCAGCTGGGGGACAGGGGGCGCGGGCTACACCTTC. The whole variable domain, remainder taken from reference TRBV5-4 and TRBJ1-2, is ETGVTQSPTHLIKTRGQQVTLRCSSQSGHNTVSWYQQALGQGPQFIFQYYREEENGRGNFPPRFSGLQFPNYSSELNVNALELDDSALYLCASSWGTGGAGYTFGSGTRLTVV.

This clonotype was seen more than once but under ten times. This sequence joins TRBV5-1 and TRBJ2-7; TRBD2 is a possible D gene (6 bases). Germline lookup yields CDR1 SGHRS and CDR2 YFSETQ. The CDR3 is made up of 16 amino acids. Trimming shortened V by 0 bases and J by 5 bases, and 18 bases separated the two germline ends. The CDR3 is CASSLAPGSGLDEQYF. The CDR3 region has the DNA TGCGCCAGCAGCTTGGCGCCGGGGAGCGGGTTGGACGAGCAGTACTTC.

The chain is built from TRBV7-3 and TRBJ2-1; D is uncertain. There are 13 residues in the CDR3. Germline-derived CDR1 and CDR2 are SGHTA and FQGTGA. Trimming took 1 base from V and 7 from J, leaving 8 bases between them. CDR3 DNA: TGTGCCAGCAGCTTAATGCTGGCTAATGAGCAGTTCTTC. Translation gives CASSLMLANEQFF.

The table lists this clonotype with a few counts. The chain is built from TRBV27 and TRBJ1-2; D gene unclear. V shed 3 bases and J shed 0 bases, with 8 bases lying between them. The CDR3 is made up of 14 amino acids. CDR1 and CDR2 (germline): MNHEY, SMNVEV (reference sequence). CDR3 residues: CASSFQRSNYGYTF. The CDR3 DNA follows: TGTGCCAGCAGTTTTCAGAGGTCTAACTATGGCTACACCTTC.

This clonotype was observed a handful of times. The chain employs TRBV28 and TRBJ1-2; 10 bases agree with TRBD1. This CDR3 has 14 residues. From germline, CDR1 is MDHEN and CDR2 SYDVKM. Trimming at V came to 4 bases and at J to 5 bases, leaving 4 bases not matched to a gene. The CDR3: CASSYPDRGYGYTF. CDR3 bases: TGTGCCAGCAGTTACCCGGACAGGGGGTATGGCTACACCTTC.

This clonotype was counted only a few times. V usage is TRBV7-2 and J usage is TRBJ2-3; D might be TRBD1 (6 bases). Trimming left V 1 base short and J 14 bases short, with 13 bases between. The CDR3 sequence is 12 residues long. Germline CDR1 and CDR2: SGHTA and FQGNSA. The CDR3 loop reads CASSLVGTLAYF. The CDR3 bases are TGTGCCAGCAGCTTAGTGGGGACACTCGCGTATTTT.

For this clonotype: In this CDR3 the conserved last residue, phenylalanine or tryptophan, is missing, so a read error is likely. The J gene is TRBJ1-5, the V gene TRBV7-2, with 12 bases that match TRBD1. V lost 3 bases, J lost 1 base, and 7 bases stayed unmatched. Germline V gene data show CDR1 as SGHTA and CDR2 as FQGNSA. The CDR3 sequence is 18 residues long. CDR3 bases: TGTGCCAGCAGCTTTGGGACAGGGGGCGTGTTGAGCAATCAGCCCCAGCATTCT. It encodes CASSFGTGGVLSNQPQHS.

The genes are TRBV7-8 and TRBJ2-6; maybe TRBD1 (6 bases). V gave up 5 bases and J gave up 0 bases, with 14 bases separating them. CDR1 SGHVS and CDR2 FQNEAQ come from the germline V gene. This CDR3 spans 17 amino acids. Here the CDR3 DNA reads TGTGCCAGCAGCCAAACCCTGGACAGCTCTGGGGCCAACGTCCTGACTTTC. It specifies CASSQTLDSSGANVLTF.

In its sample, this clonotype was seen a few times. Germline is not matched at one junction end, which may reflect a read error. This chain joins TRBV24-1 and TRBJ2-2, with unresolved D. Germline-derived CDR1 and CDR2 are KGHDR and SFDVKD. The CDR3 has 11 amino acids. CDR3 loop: CAPRSAGELFF. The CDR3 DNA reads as TGTGCCCCCAGATCTGCCGGGGAGCTGTTTTTT.

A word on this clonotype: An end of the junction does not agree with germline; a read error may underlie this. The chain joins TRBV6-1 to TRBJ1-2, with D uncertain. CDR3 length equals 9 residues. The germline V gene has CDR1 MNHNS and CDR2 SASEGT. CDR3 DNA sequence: TGTGCCAGCAAAGTGAGGGTTTCCTTC. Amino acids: CASKVRVSF.

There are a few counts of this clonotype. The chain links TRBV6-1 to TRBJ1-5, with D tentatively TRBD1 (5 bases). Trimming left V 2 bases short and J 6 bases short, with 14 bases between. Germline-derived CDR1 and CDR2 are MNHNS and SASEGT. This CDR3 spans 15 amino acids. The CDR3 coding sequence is TGTGCCAGCAGTGAAAGGTGGGGACCCGGTCAGCCCCAGCATTTT. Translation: CASSERWGPGQPQHF.

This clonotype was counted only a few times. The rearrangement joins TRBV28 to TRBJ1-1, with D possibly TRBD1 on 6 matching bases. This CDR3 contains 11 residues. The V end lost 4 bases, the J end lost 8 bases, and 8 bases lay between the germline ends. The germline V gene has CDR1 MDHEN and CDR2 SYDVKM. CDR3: CASSSGTEAFF. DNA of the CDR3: TGTGCCAGCAGTTCGGGGACAGAAGCTTTCTTT.

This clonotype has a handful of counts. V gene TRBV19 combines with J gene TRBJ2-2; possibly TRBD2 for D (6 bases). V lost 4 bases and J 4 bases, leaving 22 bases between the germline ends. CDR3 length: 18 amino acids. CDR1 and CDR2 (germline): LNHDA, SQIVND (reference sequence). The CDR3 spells CASSNGPRRDGSTGELFF. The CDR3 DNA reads TGTGCCAGTAGTAACGGCCCACGGCGGGACGGGAGCACCGGGGAGCTGTTTTTT.

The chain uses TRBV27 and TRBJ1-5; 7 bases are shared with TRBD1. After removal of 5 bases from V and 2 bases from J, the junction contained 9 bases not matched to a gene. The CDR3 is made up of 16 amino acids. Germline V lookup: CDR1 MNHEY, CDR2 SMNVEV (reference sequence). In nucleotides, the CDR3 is TGTGCCAGCAGTCCACAGACAGGGAGGCGCAATCAGCCCCAGCATTTT. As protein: CASSPQTGRRNQPQHF.

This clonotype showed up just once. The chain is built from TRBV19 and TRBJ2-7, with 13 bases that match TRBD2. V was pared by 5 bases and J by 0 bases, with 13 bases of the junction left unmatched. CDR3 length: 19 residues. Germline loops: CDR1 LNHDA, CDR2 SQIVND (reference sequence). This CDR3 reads CASSPRTSGRTLFSYEQYF. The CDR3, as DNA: TGTGCCAGTAGTCCCCGGACTAGCGGGAGAACCCTCTTCTCCTACGAGCAGTACTTC.